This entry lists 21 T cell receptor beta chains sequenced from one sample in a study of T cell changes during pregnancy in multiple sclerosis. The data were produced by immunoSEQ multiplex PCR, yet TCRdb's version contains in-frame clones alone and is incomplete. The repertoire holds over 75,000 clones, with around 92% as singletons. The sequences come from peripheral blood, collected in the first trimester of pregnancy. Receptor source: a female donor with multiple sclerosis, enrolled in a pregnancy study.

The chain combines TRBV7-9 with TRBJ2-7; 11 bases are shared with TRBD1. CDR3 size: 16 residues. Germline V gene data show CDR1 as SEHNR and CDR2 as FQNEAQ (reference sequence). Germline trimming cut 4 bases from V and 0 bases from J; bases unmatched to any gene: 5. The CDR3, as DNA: TGTGCCAGCAGCTGGACAGGGGGCCCCGGCTCCTACGAGCAGTACTTC. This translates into CASSWTGGPGSYEQYF.

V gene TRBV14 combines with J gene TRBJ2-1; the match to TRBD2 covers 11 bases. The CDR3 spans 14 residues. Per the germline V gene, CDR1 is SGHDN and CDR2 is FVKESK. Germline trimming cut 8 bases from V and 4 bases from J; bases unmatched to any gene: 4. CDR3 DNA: TGTGCCAGCCGAGCTAGCGGGAGGTACAATGAGCAGTTCTTC. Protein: CASRASGRYNEQFF.

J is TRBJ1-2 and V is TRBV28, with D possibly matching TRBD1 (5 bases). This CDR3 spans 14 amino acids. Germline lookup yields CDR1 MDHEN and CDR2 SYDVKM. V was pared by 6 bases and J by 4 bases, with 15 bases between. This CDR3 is CASSFSSGGYGYTF. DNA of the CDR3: TGTGCCAGCAGCTTTTCCTCGGGGGGCTATGGCTACACCTTC.

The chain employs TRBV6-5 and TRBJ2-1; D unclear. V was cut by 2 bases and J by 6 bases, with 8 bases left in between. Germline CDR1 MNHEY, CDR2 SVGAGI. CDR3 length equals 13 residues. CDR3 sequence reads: CASSYRAPNEQFF. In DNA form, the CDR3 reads TGTGCCAGCAGTTACAGAGCGCCCAATGAGCAGTTCTTC.

The CDR3 sequence is CASSLSQGHNEQYF. The CDR3 DNA reads TGTGCCAGCAGTTTATCACAGGGCCATAACGAGCAGTACTTC. The V call is TRBV28, the J call TRBJ2-7; D may be TRBD1 (6 bases). V was pared by 1 base and J by 5 bases, with 12 bases between. The germline V gene encodes CDR1 MDHEN and CDR2 SYDVKM. This CDR3 has 14 residues. Variable domain in full (rest from reference TRBV28 and TRBJ2-7): DVKVTQSSRYLVKRTGEKVFLECVQDMDHENMFWYRQDPGLGLRLIYFSYDVKMKEKGDIPEGYSVSREKKERFSLILESASTNQTSMYLCASSLSQGHNEQYFGPGTRLTVT.

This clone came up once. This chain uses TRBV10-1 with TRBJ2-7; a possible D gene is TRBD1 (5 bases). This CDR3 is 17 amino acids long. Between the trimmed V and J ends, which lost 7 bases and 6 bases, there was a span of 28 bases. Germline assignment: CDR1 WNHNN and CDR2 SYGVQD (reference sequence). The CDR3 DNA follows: TGCGCCAGCAAGCGCCGGCCCTTTGGGGCAGGGTCGAGCGAGCAGTACTTC. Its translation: CASKRRPFGAGSSEQYF.

DNA of the CDR3: TGTGCCAGCAGTTCTTTCGCGCAAACGGTCTACGAGCAGTACTTC. This codes for CASSSFAQTVYEQYF. The chain combines TRBV27 with TRBJ2-7; no definite D call. Trimming pared 4 bases from V and 3 bases from J, leaving 16 bases between. CDR3 size: 15 residues. CDR1 is MNHEY and CDR2 is SMNVEV in the germline V gene (reference sequence).

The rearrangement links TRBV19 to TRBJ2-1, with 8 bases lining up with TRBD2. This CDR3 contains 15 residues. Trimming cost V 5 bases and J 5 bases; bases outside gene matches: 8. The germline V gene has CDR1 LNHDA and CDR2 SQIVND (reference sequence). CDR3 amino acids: CASSSGTRANNEQFF. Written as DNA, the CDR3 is TGTGCCAGTAGTTCCGGGACTAGGGCTAACAATGAGCAGTTCTTC.

The CDR3 here is CASSPQQGWNTEAFF. The CDR3 nucleotides are TGTGCCAGCTCACCACAACAGGGGTGGAACACTGAAGCTTTCTTT. The chain recombines TRBV18 with TRBJ1-1; the match to TRBD1 covers 7 bases. Germline V gene data show CDR1 as KGHSH and CDR2 as LQKENI. Trimming removed 1 base from V and 1 base from J; junction bases left unmatched: 3. The CDR3 extends over 15 amino acids.

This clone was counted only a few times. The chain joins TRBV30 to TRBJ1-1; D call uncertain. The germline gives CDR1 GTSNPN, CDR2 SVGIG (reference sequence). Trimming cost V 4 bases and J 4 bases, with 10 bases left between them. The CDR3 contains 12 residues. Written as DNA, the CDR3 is TGTGCCTGGAACGAGGCGGGCACTGAAGCTTTCTTT. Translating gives CAWNEAGTEAFF.

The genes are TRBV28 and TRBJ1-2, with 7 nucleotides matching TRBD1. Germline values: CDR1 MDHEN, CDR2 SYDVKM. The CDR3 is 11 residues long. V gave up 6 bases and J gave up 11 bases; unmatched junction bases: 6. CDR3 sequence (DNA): TGTGCCAGCAGAGATACAGGGGCGTACACCTTC. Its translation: CASRDTGAYTF.

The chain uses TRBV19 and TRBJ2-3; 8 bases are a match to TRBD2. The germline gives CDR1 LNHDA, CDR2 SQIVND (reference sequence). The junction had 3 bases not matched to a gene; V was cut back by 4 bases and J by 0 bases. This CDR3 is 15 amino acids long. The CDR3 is CASSNGLASTDTQYF. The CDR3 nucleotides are TGTGCCAGTAGTAACGGACTAGCTAGCACAGATACGCAGTATTTT.

CDR3 in DNA: TGCGCCAGCAGCCCGGGACTTACTAGCAATCAGCCCCAGCATTTT. It translates to CASSPGLTSNQPQHF. This chain links TRBV5-1 with TRBJ1-5, with D possibly matching TRBD1 (5 bases). V was clipped by 4 bases and J by 0 bases, with 11 bases between them. CDR3 length equals 15 residues. The germline CDR1 and CDR2 sequences are SGHRS and YFSETQ.

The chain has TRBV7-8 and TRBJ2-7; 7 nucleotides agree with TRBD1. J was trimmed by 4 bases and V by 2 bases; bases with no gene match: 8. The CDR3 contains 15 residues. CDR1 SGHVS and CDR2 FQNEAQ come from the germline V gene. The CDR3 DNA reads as TGTGCCAGCAGCTTATTGCAGGGGGTAGGGTACGAGCAGTACTTC. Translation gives CASSLLQGVGYEQYF.

For the CDR3, the DNA is TGTGCCAGCAGCTTAGATGGGGCCGGCACAGATACGCAGTATTTT. As protein: CASSLDGAGTDTQYF. The rearrangement uses TRBV11-2 and TRBJ2-3; maybe TRBD1 (5 bases). This CDR3 contains 15 residues. CDR1 and CDR2 (germline): SGHAT, FQNNGV. V was pared by 0 bases and J by 1 base, with 8 bases between.

This CDR3 reads CASSQGSNPYNEQFF. CDR3 sequence (DNA): TGCGCCAGCAGCCAAGGAAGCAACCCCTACAATGAGCAGTTCTTC. The chain uses TRBV4-1 and TRBJ2-1; D is unclear. Germline loops: CDR1 MGHRA, CDR2 YSYEKL. V shed 1 base and J shed 2 bases, with 9 bases lying between them. There are 15 residues in the CDR3.

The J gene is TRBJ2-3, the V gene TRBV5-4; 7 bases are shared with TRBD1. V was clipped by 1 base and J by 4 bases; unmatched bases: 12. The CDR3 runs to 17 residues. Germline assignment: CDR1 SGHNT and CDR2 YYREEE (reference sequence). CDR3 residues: CASSLTGAAQRADTQYF. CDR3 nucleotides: TGTGCCAGCAGCTTGACAGGGGCCGCCCAAAGGGCAGATACGCAGTATTTT.

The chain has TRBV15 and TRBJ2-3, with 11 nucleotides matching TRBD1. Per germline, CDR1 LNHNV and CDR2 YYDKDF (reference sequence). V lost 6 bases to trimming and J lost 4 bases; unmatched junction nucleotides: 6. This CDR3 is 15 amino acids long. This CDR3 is CATRRDRGWSDTQYF. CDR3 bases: TGTGCCACCAGGAGGGACAGGGGGTGGTCAGATACGCAGTATTTT.

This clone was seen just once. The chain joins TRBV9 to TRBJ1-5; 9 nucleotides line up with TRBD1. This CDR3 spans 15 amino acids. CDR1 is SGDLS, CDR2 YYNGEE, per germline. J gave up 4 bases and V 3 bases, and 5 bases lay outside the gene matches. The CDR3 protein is CASSATGGENQPQHF. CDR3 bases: TGTGCCAGCAGCGCTACAGGGGGCGAAAATCAGCCCCAGCATTTT.

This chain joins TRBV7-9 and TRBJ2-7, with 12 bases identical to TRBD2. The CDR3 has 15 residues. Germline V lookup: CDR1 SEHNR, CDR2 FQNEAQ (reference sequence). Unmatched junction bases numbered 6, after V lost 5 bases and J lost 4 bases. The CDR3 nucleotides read TGTGCCAGCAGCCCGGTGACTAGCGGGAGTTACGAGCAGTACTTC. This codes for CASSPVTSGSYEQYF.

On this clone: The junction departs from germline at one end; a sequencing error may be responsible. Here the CDR3 DNA reads TGTGCTAGCAGCCGGGACAGGGACACTGAAGCTTTCTTT. The encoded protein is CASSRDRDTEAFF. This sequence joins TRBV7-7 and TRBJ1-1, with 9 bases lining up with TRBD1. This CDR3 spans 13 amino acids. Germline V gene sequence: CDR1 SSHAT, CDR2 FNYEAQ (reference sequence).